What follows are 3 T cell receptor beta chains derived from one specimen sequenced in a study of PD-1 blockade in classical Hodgkin lymphoma. Described time point: newly diagnosed, previously untreated cHL patient sample. Data came from immunoSEQ multiplex PCR; TCRdb stores just in-frame clones and leaves some out. The sample lists 25,000 to 35,000 clones, roughly 94% occurring once. Sequenced input: peripheral blood mononuclear cells (PBMCs). Receptors were obtained from a human donor with classical Hodgkin lymphoma.

On this clone itself: The same CDR3 is also encoded by other DNA sequences in this sample. The chain has TRBV6-1 and TRBJ1-2, with 7 bases lining up with TRBD1. CDR3 length equals 13 residues. V shed 7 bases, J shed 2 bases, and the junction held 4 bases outside the gene matches. Per the germline V gene, CDR1 is MNHNS and CDR2 is SASEGT. The CDR3 is CASNPDRNYGYTF. The CDR3 DNA reads TGTGCCAGCAACCCGGACAGGAACTATGGCTACACCTTC.

The chain links TRBV11-2 to TRBJ1-4, with D hard to call. Trimming pared 3 bases from V and 0 bases from J, leaving 11 bases between. Germline V lookup: CDR1 SGHAT, CDR2 FQNNGV. CDR3 size: 16 residues. The CDR3, as DNA: TGTGCCAGCAGCTTTCGTTTTGGTGCAACTAATGAAAAACTGTTTTTT. This translates into CASSFRFGATNEKLFF. Variable domain in full (rest from reference TRBV11-2 and TRBJ1-4): EAGVAQSPRYKIIEKRQSVAFWCNPISGHATLYWYQQILGQGPKLLIQFQNNGVVDDSQLPKDRFSAERLKGVDSTLKIQPAKLEDSAVYLCASSFRFGATNEKLFFGSGTQLSVL.

A remark on this clone: Other DNA sequences in the sample encode the same CDR3. The chain is built from TRBV6-6 and TRBJ2-4, with a possible D match to TRBD2 (5 bases). The CDR3 runs 14 residues. Between the trimmed V and J ends, which lost 5 bases and 8 bases, there was a span of 16 bases. The germline CDR1 and CDR2 sequences are MNHNY and SVGAGI (reference sequence). CDR3 sequence reads: CASSPSGSGDIQYF. CDR3 nucleotide sequence: TGTGCCAGCAGTCCGAGCGGATCCGGGGACATTCAGTACTTC.